This T cell receptor (beta chain) was found in a study of blood T cell repertoires in COVID-19. Germline V CDR1 and CDR2: LGHNA, YNFKEQ. The CDR3 runs to 13 residues. Trimming left V 4 bases short and J 13 bases short, with 14 bases between. The protocol was immunoSEQ multiplex PCR, while the TCRdb copy is restricted to in-frame clones and leaves out a portion. This sample yields 120,000 to 150,000 clones, of which roughly nine tenths are seen a single time; roughly 1.6% belongs to the top ten. The genes are TRBV4-2 and TRBJ1-6; D is possibly TRBD1 (6 bases). The sequenced sample consisted of peripheral blood. This receptor was taken from a human donor in a cohort sampled during active COVID-19. In nucleotides, the CDR3 is TGTGCCAGCAGCCGGACGGACAGTTCGCCCCTCCACTTT. As protein: CASSRTDSSPLHF.